The sequence of this T cell receptor (beta chain) was determined in a study of T cells in Graves' hyperthyroidism and ophthalmopathy. Study as a whole: Staff took peripheral blood when the initial diagnosis was made, before any treatment began. Whole-study findings and limits: Also found in blood were most expanded thyroid clonotypes above 0.001.

This clonotype was seen ten or more times. The target antigen is unknown. Using RNA transcripts as the source, TCR beta CDR3 regions were amplified. TCR CDR3 underwent first-round RT-PCR with the HTBI primer set. TCRdb itself ran the multiplex PCR reads through MiXCR, one entry per CDR3 protein. The repertoire holds about 700,000 distinct CDR3 sequences, with 13% to 15% as singletons. The V end lost 5 bases, the J end lost 1 base, and 17 bases lay between the germline ends. CDR3 length: 16 amino acids. From germline, CDR1 is SEHNR and CDR2 FQNEAQ (reference sequence). No ophthalmopathy progression within 18 months constituted stable Graves' hyperthyroidism.

The V and J genes are TRBV7-9 and TRBJ2-5; D is possibly TRBD1 (6 bases). Material: blood. This clonotype was sampled from a young woman with Graves' hyperthyroidism. CDR3 in DNA: TGTGCCAGCAGCGCTGACCGAGGACAGACCCAAGAGACCCAGTACTTC. Amino acids: CASSADRGQTQETQYF.